Shown below are 23 T cell receptor beta chains from a single sample sequenced in a study of technical replicates of blood from four donors. Profiled with immunoSEQ multiplex PCR; TCRdb holds only in-frame clones, not every one. The data show some 68,000 clones, with more than 90% seen just once and approximately 0.36% held by the top ten. What was sequenced was T cells isolated from PBMCs. Receptors originate from a human donor in good health.

This clone appeared a few times. V usage is TRBV30 and J usage is TRBJ1-1; 7 bases align to TRBD1. The J segment lost 4 bases and the V segment lost 4 bases, leaving 6 bases of the junction unmatched. The CDR3 has 13 amino acids. Germline-derived CDR1 and CDR2 are GTSNPN and SVGIG (reference sequence). CDR3 sequence: CAWMGAGGTEAFF. The CDR3 bases are TGTGCCTGGATGGGGGCAGGGGGCACTGAAGCTTTCTTT. Using reference TRBV30 and TRBJ1-1 for the parts outside the CDR3, the full variable domain is SQTIHQWPATLVQPVGSPLSLECTVEGTSNPNLYWYRQAAGRGLQLLFYSVGIGQISSEVPQNLSASRPQDRQFILSSKKLLLSDSGFYLCAWMGAGGTEAFFGQGTRLTVV.

The rearrangement uses TRBV10-3 and TRBJ1-1; maybe TRBD1 (5 bases). Germline assignment: CDR1 ENHRY and CDR2 SYGVKD. V was clipped by 10 bases and J by 3 bases, with 12 bases between them. The CDR3 runs 12 residues. The CDR3 DNA is TGTGCCACCCGACGGGGGGACACTGAAGCTTTCTTT. Protein product: CATRRGDTEAFF.

The V gene is TRBV28, the J gene TRBJ1-1, with D possibly matching TRBD1 (6 bases). The CDR3 runs to 15 residues. Germline V lookup: CDR1 MDHEN, CDR2 SYDVKM. Trimming stripped 2 bases from V and 1 base from J, with 11 bases between. CDR3 residues: CASSLMGTRNTEAFF. The CDR3 region has the DNA TGTGCCAGCAGTTTAATGGGGACAAGGAACACTGAAGCTTTCTTT.

This clone was counted only a few times. The chain uses TRBV7-2 and TRBJ1-1; no reliable D call. Germline CDR1 is SGHTA and CDR2 is FQGNSA. This CDR3 spans 13 amino acids. Trimming left V 3 bases short and J 4 bases short, with 9 bases between. The CDR3 DNA reads TGTGCCAGCAGCTTTAAGGCTAGCACTGAAGCTTTCTTT. Its protein is CASSFKASTEAFF.

CDR3 sequence (DNA): TGTGCCAGCAGTCTATTAACAGGGGGCGCTGGTCAGCCCCAGCATTTT. Amino acid sequence: CASSLLTGGAGQPQHF. V and J are TRBV27 and TRBJ1-5; 9 bases align to TRBD1. The CDR3 has 16 amino acids. Per the germline V gene, CDR1 is MNHEY and CDR2 is SMNVEV (reference sequence). The V segment lost 5 bases and the J segment 6 bases; nucleotides outside the gene matches: 11.

The chain links TRBV18 to TRBJ2-7; 8 bases map to TRBD2. J lost 12 bases, V lost 6 bases, and 16 bases had no gene match. The CDR3 is 14 amino acids. Germline V lookup: CDR1 KGHSH, CDR2 LQKENI. The CDR3 here is CASSTTSEVGMRYF. The DNA for the CDR3 is TGTGCCAGCTCTACGACTAGCGAGGTGGGGATGAGGTACTTC. The variable domain in full, with the rest retrieved from reference TRBV18 and TRBJ2-7, is NAGVMQNPRHLVRRRGQEARLRCSPMKGHSHVYWYRQLPEEGLKFMVYLQKENIIDESGMPKERFSAEFPKEGPSILRIQQVVRGDSAAYFCASSTTSEVGMRYFGPGTRLTVT.

The CDR3 nucleotides are TGTGCCAGCAGTCCCGACAGGCTCTATGGCTACACCTTC. Encoded protein: CASSPDRLYGYTF. The rearrangement uses TRBV6-6 and TRBJ1-2; D might be TRBD1 (6 bases). The V and J ends lost 5 bases and 4 bases respectively, with 11 bases between them. Germline CDR1 MNHNY, CDR2 SVGAGI (reference sequence). The CDR3 length is 13 residues.

The chain employs TRBV5-1 and TRBJ2-7, with 8 bases fitting TRBD2. V shed 0 bases and J 2 bases; nucleotides not matched to a gene: 4. This CDR3 region has 15 residues. CDR1 and CDR2 from the germline V gene are SGHRS and YFSETQ. CDR3 sequence (DNA): TGCGCCAGCAGCTTGGTCACAGCGGGGGCCTACGAGCAGTACTTC. It specifies CASSLVTAGAYEQYF.

This sequence joins TRBV9 and TRBJ2-1; 8 positions match TRBD2. The germline CDR1 and CDR2 sequences are SGDLS and YYNGEE. After removal of 3 bases from V and 9 bases from J, the junction contained 8 bases not matched to a gene. The length of the CDR3 is 14 residues. The DNA of the CDR3 is TGTGCCAGCAGCGGAGCGGGAGCTCGCGTTGAGCAGTTCTTC. Translation gives CASSGAGARVEQFF. The whole variable domain, remainder taken from reference TRBV9 and TRBJ2-1, is DSGVTQTPKHLITATGQRVTLRCSPRSGDLSVYWYQQSLDQGLQFLIQYYNGEERAKGNILERFSAQQFPDLHSELNLSSLELGDSALYFCASSGAGARVEQFFGPGTRLTVL.

This sequence joins TRBV7-3 and TRBJ1-2; 8 positions agree with TRBD1. This CDR3 comprises 13 residues. J gave up 8 bases and V 5 bases, and 7 bases lay outside the gene matches. Germline V gene data show CDR1 as SGHTA and CDR2 as FQGTGA. The CDR3 spells CASSLTGEGGYTF. As DNA, the CDR3 is TGTGCCAGCAGCCTGACAGGGGAGGGAGGCTACACCTTC.

J is TRBJ2-3 and V is TRBV4-1, with TRBD2 identical over 10 bases. The CDR3 spans 16 residues. The V gene end was trimmed by 1 base and the J gene end by 1 base; junction bases not matched to a gene: 2. CDR1 and CDR2 (germline): MGHRA, YSYEKL. This CDR3 is CASSQGLAGGTDTQYF. The CDR3 bases are TGCGCCAGCAGCCAAGGACTAGCGGGTGGCACAGATACGCAGTATTTT.

J is TRBJ2-3 and V is TRBV27; TRBD2 aligns across 9 bases. V gave up 0 bases and J gave up 0 bases; unmatched junction bases: 10. CDR1 is MNHEY, CDR2 SMNVEV, per germline (reference sequence). The CDR3 runs to 19 residues. The CDR3 region is CASSLSIELLAGSTDTQYF. The CDR3 DNA sequence: TGTGCCAGCAGTTTATCGATTGAGTTGCTAGCGGGAAGCACAGATACGCAGTATTTT.

This chain links TRBV28 with TRBJ2-7, with 12 positions matching TRBD2. Germline values: CDR1 MDHEN, CDR2 SYDVKM. The V gene end was trimmed by 2 bases and the J gene end by 7 bases; junction bases not matched to a gene: 3. CDR3 size: 14 residues. CDR3 in amino acids: CASSLPLAGGEQYF. CDR3 bases: TGTGCCAGCAGTTTACCTCTAGCGGGAGGGGAGCAGTACTTC.

The chain employs TRBV7-2 and TRBJ2-1; 8 bases line up with TRBD1. After removal of 5 bases from V and 16 bases from J, the junction contained 13 bases not matched to a gene. Germline CDR1 is SGHTA and CDR2 is FQGNSA. The CDR3 totals 13 residues. The CDR3 DNA is TGTGCCAGCAGCCCGGATCCAGGGGGCCTTTACTTCTTC. Amino acids: CASSPDPGGLYFF. The complete variable domain, with remaining parts taken from reference TRBV7-2 and TRBJ2-1, reads GAGVSQSPSNKVTEKGKDVELRCDPISGHTALYWYRQSLGQGLEFLIYFQGNSAPDKSGLPSDRFSAERTGGSVSTLTIQRTQQEDSAVYLCASSPDPGGLYFFGPGTRLTVL.

V gene TRBV30 combines with J gene TRBJ1-2; 10 bases match TRBD1. This CDR3 contains 15 residues. Germline V gives CDR1 GTSNPN, CDR2 SVGIG (reference sequence). V was clipped by 3 bases and J by 8 bases; unmatched bases: 12. The CDR3, as DNA: TGTGCCTGGAGCTCTACACCGGGACAGGGGTTAGGCTACACCTTC. This translates into CAWSSTPGQGLGYTF.

J is TRBJ2-7 and V is TRBV27, with 7 bases lining up with TRBD1. Germline lookup yields CDR1 MNHEY and CDR2 SMNVEV (reference sequence). J lost 2 bases, V lost 6 bases, and 10 bases had no gene match. The length of the CDR3 is 15 residues. The CDR3 DNA reads as TGTGCCAGCAGCGTATACATAGGGGGCACCTACGAGCAGTACTTC. As protein: CASSVYIGGTYEQYF.

The V gene is TRBV2, the J gene TRBJ2-7; 11 bases fit TRBD2. J was trimmed by 12 bases and V by 5 bases; bases with no gene match: 12. The CDR3 has 14 amino acids. Germline V gives CDR1 SNHLY, CDR2 FYNNEI. CDR3 bases: TGTGCCAGCAGTACGACTAGCGGGAAGGCAAATGCGTACTTC. Translation: CASSTTSGKANAYF. The full variable domain, rest sourced from reference TRBV2 and TRBJ2-7, is EPEVTQTPSHQVTQMGQEVILRCVPISNHLYFYWYRQILGQKVEFLVSFYNNEISEKSEIFDDQFSVERPDGSNFTLKIRSTKLEDSAMYFCASSTTSGKANAYFGPGTRLTVT.

The chain carries TRBV5-1 and TRBJ2-4; 7 bases fit TRBD2. CDR1 and CDR2 (germline): SGHRS, YFSETQ. This CDR3 spans 16 amino acids. Trimming at V came to 0 bases and at J to 0 bases, leaving 3 bases not matched to a gene. The CDR3 coding sequence is TGCGCCAGCAGCTTGGGGGAGGGACTAGCCAAAAACATTCAGTACTTC. It specifies CASSLGEGLAKNIQYF.

This chain's CDR3 is CASSSGNYGYTF. CDR3 nucleotides: TGTGCCAGCAGCAGTGGTAACTATGGCTACACCTTC. The V and J genes are TRBV28 and TRBJ1-2; unclear D gene. CDR1 and CDR2 (germline): MDHEN, SYDVKM. V shed 6 bases and J shed 1 base, with 6 bases lying between them. The CDR3 is made up of 12 amino acids.

This sequence joins TRBV4-2 and TRBJ2-7; D may be TRBD2 (5 bases). Germline-derived CDR1 and CDR2 are LGHNA and YNFKEQ. Trimming stripped 3 bases from V and 3 bases from J, with 9 bases between. The CDR3 sequence is 13 residues long. CDR3 protein: CASSQEVFYEQYF. The CDR3, as DNA: TGTGCCAGCAGCCAGGAGGTCTTCTACGAGCAGTACTTC.

The chain employs TRBV7-2 and TRBJ1-4; D remains unclear. The CDR3 is 15 amino acids. V lost 0 bases and J lost 7, with 12 bases in between. CDR1 is SGHTA and CDR2 is FQGNSA in the germline V gene. The CDR3 nucleotides are TGTGCCAGCAGCTTAGCGTCGGGTTTTAGTGAAAAACTGTTTTTT. It translates to CASSLASGFSEKLFF.

The chain uses TRBV6-1 and TRBJ2-1; D ambiguous. Deletions cut 6 bases from V and 0 bases from J, with 12 bases between. The CDR3 runs to 15 residues. Per the germline V gene, CDR1 is MNHNS and CDR2 is SASEGT. The CDR3 loop is CASRPEMFSYNEQFF. The CDR3 DNA follows: TGTGCCAGCAGGCCCGAGATGTTCTCCTACAATGAGCAGTTCTTC.

V is TRBV7-9 and J is TRBJ2-7; 10 bases map to TRBD1. The CDR3 is made up of 14 amino acids. The V gene's germline CDR1 is SEHNR and CDR2 FQNEAQ (reference sequence). After removal of 4 bases from V and 5 bases from J, the junction contained 5 bases not matched to a gene. CDR3 region: CASSYGQGEDEQYF. As DNA, the CDR3 is TGTGCCAGCAGCTACGGACAGGGGGAGGACGAGCAGTACTTC.